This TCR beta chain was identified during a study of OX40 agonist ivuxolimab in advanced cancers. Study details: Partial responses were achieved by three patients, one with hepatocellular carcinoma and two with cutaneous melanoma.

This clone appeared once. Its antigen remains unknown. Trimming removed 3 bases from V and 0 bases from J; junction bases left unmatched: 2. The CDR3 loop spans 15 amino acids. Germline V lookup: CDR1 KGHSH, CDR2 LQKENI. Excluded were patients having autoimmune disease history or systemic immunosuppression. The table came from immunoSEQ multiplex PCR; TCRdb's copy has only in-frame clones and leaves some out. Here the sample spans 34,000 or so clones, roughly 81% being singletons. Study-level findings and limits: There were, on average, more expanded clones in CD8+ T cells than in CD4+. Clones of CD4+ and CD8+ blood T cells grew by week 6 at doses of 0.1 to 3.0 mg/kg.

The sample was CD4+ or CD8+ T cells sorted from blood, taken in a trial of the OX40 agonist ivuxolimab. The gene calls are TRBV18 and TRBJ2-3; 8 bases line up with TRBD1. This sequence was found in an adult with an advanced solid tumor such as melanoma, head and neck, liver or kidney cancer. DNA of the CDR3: TGTGCCAGCTCACCCGGACAGGGCAGCACAGATACGCAGTATTTT. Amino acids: CASSPGQGSTDTQYF.